Given below is one T cell receptor (beta chain) in context. This record belongs to a study of blood T cell repertoires in COVID-19. About the study: Material from acute and convalescent COVID-19 was sourced from the United States, Italy and Spain. From T cells, B-cell-depleted T cells, or PBMCs came the material, which was cDNA or gDNA.

V lost 3 bases, J lost 9 bases, and 9 bases lay in between. Germline-derived CDR1 and CDR2 are LGHDT and YNNKEL (reference sequence). This CDR3 has 12 amino acids. Original methodology: Amplification with reference gene primers provided the estimates of nucleated cell counts. Here immunoSEQ multiplex PCR was the method, and the copy in TCRdb shows in-frame clones only, minus some. V and J calls and clone size are given by that table; D and trimming were obtained from the DNA. Among approximately 200,000 clones listed, more than 75% were seen once. The chain uses TRBV3-1 (or the pseudogene TRBV3-2) and TRBJ2-1; D is unresolved. Input material: peripheral blood. This clonotype was obtained from a man between 35 and 55 years old with acute or convalescent COVID-19. CDR3 sequence reads: CASSQVAGEQFF. For the CDR3, the DNA is TGTGCCAGCAGCCAGGTAGCTGGTGAGCAGTTCTTC.